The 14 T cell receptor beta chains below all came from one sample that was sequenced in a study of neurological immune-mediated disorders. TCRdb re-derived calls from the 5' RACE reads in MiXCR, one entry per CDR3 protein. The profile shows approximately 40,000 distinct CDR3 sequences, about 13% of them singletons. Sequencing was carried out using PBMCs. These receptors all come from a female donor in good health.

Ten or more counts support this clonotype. CDR3 coding DNA: TGCAGTGCTAGAACAGGGCCGGTCTACGAGCAGTACTTC. Amino acid sequence: CSARTGPVYEQYF. The chain couples TRBV20-1 to TRBJ2-7, with D perhaps TRBD1 (6 bases). The CDR3 is 13 residues long. Germline V gives CDR1 DFQATT, CDR2 SNEGSKA (reference sequence). Trimming shortened V by 2 bases and J by 3 bases, and 11 bases separated the two germline ends.

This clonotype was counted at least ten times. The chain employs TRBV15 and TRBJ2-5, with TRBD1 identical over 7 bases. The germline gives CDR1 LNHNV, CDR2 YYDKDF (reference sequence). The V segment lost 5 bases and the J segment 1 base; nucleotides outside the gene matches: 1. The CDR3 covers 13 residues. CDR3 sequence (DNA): TGTGCCACCAGCCGGGACAGCCAAGAGACCCAGTACTTC. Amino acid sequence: CATSRDSQETQYF.

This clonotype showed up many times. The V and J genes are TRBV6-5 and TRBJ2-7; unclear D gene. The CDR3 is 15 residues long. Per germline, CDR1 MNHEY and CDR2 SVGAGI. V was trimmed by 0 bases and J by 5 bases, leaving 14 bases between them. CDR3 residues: CASSYSSNSGHEQYF. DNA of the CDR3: TGTGCCAGCAGTTACTCGAGTAACAGTGGGCACGAGCAGTACTTC.

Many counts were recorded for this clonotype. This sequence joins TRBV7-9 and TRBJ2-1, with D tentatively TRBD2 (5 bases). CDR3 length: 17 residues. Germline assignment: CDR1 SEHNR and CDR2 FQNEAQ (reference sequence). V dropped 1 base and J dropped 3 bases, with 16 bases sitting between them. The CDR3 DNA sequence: TGTGCCAGCAGCTTAGACCCCCGGGTAGAGGGCTACAATGAGCAGTTCTTC. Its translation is CASSLDPRVEGYNEQFF.

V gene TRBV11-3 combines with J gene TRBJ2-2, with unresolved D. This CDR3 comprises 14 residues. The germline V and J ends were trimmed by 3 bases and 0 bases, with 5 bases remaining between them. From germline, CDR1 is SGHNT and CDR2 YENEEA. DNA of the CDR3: TGTGCCAGCAGCTTTAAGCCGAACACCGGGGAGCTGTTTTTT. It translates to CASSFKPNTGELFF. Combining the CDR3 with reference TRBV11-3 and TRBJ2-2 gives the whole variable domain EAGVVQSPRYKIIEKKQPVAFWCNPISGHNTLYWYLQNLGQGPELLIRYENEEAVDDSQLPKDRFSAERLKGVDSTLKIQPAELGDSAVYLCASSFKPNTGELFFGEGSRLTVL.

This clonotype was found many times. This CDR3 is CASSKGDGQPQHF. CDR3 DNA: TGTGCCAGCAGCAAGGGGGATGGACAGCCCCAGCATTTT. The chain joins TRBV6-2 or TRBV6-3 to TRBJ1-5; D possibly corresponds to TRBD1 (6 bases). The germline gives CDR1 MNHEY, CDR2 SVGEGT. CDR3 length: 13 residues. Trimming stripped 6 bases from V and 7 bases from J, with 13 bases between.

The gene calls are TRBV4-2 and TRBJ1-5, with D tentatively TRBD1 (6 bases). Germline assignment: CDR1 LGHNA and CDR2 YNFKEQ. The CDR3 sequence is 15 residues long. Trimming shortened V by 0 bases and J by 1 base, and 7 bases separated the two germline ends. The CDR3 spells CASSQEGASNQPQHF. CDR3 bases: TGTGCCAGCAGCCAAGAGGGGGCGAGCAATCAGCCCCAGCATTTT.

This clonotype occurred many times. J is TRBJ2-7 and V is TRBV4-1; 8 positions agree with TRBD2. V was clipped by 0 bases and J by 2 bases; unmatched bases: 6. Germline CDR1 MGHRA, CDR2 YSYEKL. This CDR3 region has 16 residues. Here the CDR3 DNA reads TGCGCCAGCAGCCAAGATCGGGGGGGCCGTACCTACGAGCAGTACTTC. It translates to CASSQDRGGRTYEQYF.

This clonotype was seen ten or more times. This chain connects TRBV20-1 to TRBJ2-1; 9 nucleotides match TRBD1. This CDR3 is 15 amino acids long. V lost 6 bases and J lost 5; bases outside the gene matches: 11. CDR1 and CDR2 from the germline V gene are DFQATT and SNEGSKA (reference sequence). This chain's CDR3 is CSAENRGRNNNEQFF. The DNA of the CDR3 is TGCAGTGCGGAAAACAGGGGGCGGAACAACAATGAGCAGTTCTTC.

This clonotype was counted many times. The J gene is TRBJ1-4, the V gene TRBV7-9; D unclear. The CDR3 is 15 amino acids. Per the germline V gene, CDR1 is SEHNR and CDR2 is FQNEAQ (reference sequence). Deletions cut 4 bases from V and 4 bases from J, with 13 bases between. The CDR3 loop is CASSSIGSHNEKLFF. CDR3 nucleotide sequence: TGTGCCAGCAGCTCAATAGGCAGCCATAATGAAAAACTGTTTTTT.

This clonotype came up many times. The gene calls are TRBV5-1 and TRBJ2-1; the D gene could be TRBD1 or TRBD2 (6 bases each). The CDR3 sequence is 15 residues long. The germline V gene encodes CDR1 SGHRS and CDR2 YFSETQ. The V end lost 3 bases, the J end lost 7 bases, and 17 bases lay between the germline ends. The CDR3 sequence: CASSSAGLGGNEQFF. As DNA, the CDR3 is TGCGCCAGCAGCTCGGCGGGTCTAGGGGGGAATGAGCAGTTCTTC.

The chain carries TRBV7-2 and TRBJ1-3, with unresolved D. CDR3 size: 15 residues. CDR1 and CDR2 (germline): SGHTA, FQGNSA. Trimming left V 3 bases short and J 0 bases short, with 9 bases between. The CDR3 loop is CASSFGGYSGNTIYF. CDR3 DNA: TGTGCCAGCAGCTTTGGCGGATACTCTGGAAACACCATATATTTT.

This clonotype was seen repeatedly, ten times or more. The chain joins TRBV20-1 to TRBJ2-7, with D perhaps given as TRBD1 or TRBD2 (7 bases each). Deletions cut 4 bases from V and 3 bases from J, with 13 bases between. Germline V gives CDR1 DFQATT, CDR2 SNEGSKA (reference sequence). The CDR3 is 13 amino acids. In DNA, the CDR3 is TGCAGTGCTACAGTCAGGGGGGGCTACGAGCAGTACTTC. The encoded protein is CSATVRGGYEQYF.

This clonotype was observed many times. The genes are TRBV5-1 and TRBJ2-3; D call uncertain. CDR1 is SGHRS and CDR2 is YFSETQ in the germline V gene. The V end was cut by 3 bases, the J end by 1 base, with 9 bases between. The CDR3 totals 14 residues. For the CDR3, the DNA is TGCGCCAGCAGCTCGGAATGGGGCACAGATACGCAGTATTTT. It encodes CASSSEWGTDTQYF.